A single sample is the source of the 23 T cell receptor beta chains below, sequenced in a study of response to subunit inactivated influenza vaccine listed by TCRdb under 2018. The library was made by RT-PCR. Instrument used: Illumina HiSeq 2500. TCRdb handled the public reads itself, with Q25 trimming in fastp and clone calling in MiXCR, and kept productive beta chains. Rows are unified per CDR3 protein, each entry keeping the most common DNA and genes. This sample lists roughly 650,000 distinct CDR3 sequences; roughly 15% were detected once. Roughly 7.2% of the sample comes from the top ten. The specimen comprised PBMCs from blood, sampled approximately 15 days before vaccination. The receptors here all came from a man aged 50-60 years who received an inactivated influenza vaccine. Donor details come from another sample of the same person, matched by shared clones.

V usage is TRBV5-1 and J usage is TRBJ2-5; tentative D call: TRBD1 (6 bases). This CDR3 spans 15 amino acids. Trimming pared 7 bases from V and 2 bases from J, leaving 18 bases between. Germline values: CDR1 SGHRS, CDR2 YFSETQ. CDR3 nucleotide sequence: TGCGCCAGCGCCATATGGGGGCAGCAGCAAGAGACCCAGTACTTC. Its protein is CASAIWGQQQETQYF.

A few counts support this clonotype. The CDR3 DNA reads TGTGCCAGCAGCGCAGGCTGGGCGAAGGGGGGTGAGCAGTTCTTC. Translation gives CASSAGWAKGGEQFF. V usage is TRBV11-2 and J usage is TRBJ2-1; the D call may be TRBD1 or TRBD2 (6 bases each). This CDR3 contains 15 residues. The germline CDR1 and CDR2 sequences are SGHAT and FQNNGV. V was shortened by 5 bases and J by 9 bases, with 20 bases between the two germline ends. The full variable domain, rest sourced from reference TRBV11-2 and TRBJ2-1, is EAGVAQSPRYKIIEKRQSVAFWCNPISGHATLYWYQQILGQGPKLLIQFQNNGVVDDSQLPKDRFSAERLKGVDSTLKIQPAKLEDSAVYLCASSAGWAKGGEQFFGPGTRLTVL.

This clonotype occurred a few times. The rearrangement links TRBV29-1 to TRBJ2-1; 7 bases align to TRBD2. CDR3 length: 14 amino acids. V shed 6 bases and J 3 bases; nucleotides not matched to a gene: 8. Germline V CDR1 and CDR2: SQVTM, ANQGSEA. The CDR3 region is CSVYRDYHYNEQFF. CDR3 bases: TGCAGCGTGTACCGGGACTACCACTACAATGAGCAGTTCTTC.

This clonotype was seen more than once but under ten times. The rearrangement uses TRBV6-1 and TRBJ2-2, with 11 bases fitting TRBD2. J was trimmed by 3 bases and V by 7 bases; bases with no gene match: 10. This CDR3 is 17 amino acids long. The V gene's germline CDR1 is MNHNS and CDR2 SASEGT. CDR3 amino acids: CASTGELAGGYTGELFF. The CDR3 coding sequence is TGTGCCAGCACAGGGGAGCTAGCGGGAGGTTACACCGGGGAGCTGTTTTTT.

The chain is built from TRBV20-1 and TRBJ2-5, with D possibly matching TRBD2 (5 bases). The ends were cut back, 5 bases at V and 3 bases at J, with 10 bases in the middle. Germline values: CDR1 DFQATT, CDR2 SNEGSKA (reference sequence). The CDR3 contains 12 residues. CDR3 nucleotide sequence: TGCAGTGCTGCTTTCGGGAAAGAGACCCAGTACTTC. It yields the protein CSAAFGKETQYF.

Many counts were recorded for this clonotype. The CDR3 is CSASGTTYNEQFF. In nucleotides, the CDR3 is TGCAGTGCTAGCGGGACTACCTACAATGAGCAGTTCTTC. The chain combines TRBV20-1 with TRBJ2-1; 7 bases line up with TRBD2. The V segment lost 3 bases and the J segment 2 bases; nucleotides outside the gene matches: 1. Per germline, CDR1 DFQATT and CDR2 SNEGSKA (reference sequence). There are 13 residues in the CDR3.

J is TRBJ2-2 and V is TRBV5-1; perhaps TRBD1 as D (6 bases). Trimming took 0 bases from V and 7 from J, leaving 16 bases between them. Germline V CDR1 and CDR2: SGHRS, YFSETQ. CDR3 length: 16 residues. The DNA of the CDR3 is TGCGCCAGCAGCTTGGCCGTACAGGGATCCGGCGGGGAGCTGTTTTTT. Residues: CASSLAVQGSGGELFF.

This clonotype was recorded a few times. The CDR3 DNA sequence: TGTGCCAGCAGCGGCGGAGTAGAGGGCCTCAGTGGGGCCAACGTCCTGACTTTC. Translating it yields CASSGGVEGLSGANVLTF. The chain employs TRBV11-1 and TRBJ2-6, with D possibly TRBD2 on 5 matching bases. V lost 5 bases, J lost 3 bases, and 20 bases lay in between. Germline-derived CDR1 and CDR2 are SGHAT and FQDESV (reference sequence). The CDR3 is 18 amino acids.

For the CDR3, the DNA is TGTGCCTGTACCCGACGGAGCTCCTACGAGCAGTACTTC. Translated, it gives CACTRRSSYEQYF. The rearrangement joins TRBV30 to TRBJ2-7; D call uncertain. CDR3 size: 13 residues. The germline V and J ends were trimmed by 6 bases and 0 bases, with 12 bases remaining between them. Germline assignment: CDR1 GTSNPN and CDR2 SVGIG (reference sequence).

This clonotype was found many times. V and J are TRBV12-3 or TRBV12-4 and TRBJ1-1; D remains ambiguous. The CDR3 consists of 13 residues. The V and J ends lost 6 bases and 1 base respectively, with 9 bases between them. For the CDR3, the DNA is TGTGCCAGCAGCTTACAGAGGAACACTGAAGCTTTCTTT. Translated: CASSLQRNTEAFF.

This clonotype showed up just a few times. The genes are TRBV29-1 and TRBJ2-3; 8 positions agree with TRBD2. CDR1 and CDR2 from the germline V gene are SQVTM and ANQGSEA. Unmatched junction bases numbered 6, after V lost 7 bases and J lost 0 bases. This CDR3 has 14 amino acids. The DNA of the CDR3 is TGCAGCGCCGGGAGGGGTTGGAGCACAGATACGCAGTATTTT. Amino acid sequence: CSAGRGWSTDTQYF.

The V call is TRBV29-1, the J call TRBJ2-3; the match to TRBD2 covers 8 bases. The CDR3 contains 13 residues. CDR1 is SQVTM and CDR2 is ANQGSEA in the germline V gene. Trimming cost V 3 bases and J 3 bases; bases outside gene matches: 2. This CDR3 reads CSVDGGGTDTQYF. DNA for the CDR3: TGCAGCGTTGACGGGGGGGGAACAGATACGCAGTATTTT.

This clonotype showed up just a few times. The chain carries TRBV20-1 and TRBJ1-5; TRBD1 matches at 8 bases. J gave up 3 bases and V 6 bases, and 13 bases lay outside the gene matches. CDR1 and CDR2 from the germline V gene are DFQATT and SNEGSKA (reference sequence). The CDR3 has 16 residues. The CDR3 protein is CSATRMSDRDNQPQHF. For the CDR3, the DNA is TGCAGTGCCACACGAATGTCGGACAGGGACAATCAGCCCCAGCATTTT.

The CDR3 sequence: CSVWTPSTNEQFF. The CDR3 bases are TGCAGCGTTTGGACCCCCAGTACCAATGAGCAGTTCTTC. The chain uses TRBV29-1 and TRBJ2-1, with D hard to call. Germline V CDR1 and CDR2: SQVTM, ANQGSEA. This CDR3 is 13 amino acids long. V was shortened by 5 bases and J by 6 bases, with 14 bases between the two germline ends.

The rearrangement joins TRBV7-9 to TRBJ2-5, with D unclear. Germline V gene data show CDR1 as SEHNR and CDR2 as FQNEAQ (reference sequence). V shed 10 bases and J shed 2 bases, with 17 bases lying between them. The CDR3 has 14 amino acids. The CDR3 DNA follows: TGTGCCACTAAACTCGGCAGCGCACAAGAGACCCAGTACTTC. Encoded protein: CATKLGSAQETQYF.

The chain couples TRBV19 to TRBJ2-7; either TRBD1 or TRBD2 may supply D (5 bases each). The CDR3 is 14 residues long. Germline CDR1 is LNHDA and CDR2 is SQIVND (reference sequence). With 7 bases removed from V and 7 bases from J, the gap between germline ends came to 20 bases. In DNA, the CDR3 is TGTGCCAGTACTCCGGGACGGACTTTTCGAGAGCAGTACTTC. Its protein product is CASTPGRTFREQYF.

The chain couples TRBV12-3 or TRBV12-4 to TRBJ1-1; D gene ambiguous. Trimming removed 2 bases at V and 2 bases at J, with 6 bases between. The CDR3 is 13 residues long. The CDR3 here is CASSLNGNTEAFF. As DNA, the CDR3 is TGTGCCAGCAGTTTAAATGGAAACACTGAAGCTTTCTTT.

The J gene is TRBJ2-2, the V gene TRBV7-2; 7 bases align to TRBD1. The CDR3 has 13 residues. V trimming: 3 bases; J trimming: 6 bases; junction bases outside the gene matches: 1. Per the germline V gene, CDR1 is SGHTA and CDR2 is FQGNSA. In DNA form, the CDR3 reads TGTGCCAGCAGCTTTACAGGGGCCGGGGAGCTGTTTTTT. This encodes CASSFTGAGELFF.

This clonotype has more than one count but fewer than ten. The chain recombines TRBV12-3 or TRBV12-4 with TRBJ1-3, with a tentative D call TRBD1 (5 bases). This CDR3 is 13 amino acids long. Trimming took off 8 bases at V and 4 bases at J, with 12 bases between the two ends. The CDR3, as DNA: TGTGCCAGCGGGGGATTGCAAGGAAACACCATATATTTT. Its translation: CASGGLQGNTIYF.

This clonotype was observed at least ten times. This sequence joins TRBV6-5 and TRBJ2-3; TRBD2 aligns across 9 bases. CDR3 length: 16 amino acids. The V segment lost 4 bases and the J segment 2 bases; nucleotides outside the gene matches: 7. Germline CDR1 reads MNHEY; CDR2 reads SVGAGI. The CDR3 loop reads CASSSTGLAHTDTQYF. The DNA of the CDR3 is TGTGCCAGCAGTTCGACAGGACTAGCGCACACAGATACGCAGTATTTT.

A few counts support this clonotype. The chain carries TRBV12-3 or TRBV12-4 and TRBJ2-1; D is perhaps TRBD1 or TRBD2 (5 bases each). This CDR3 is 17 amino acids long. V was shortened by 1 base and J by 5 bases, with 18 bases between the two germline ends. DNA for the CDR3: TGTGCCAGCAGTTTAGTAGCCCTGAGGGGTGTCAACAATGAGCAGTTCTTC. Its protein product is CASSLVALRGVNNEQFF.

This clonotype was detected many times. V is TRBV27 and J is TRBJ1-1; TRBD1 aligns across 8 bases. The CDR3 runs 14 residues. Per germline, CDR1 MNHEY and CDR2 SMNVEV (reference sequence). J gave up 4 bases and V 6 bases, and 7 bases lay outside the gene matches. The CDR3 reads CASSLRTGTTEAFF. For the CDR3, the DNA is TGTGCCAGCAGCCTCAGGACAGGGACCACTGAAGCTTTCTTT.

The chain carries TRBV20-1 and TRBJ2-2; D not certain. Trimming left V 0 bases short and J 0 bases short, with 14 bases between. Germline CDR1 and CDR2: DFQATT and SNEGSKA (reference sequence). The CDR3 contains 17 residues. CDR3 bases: TGCAGTGCTAGAGATGGCCGGGCCAGGCCGAACACCGGGGAGCTGTTTTTT. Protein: CSARDGRARPNTGELFF.